The clone carrying this TCR beta chain was counted a few times. What it binds is unknown. The record originates from a study of cytomegalovirus exposure and HLA in healthy donors. As for the study in general: Findings of an earlier analysis included roughly 110 million unique TCR beta sequences from some 180 million T cells. Early released data had about 85 million unique TCRs, all coming from HLA-typed donors. Findings of the study overall: TRBV6-2, TRBV6-3 and some other V segments were unresolvable in 87-base-pair reads. Available immune exposure information covered CMV serostatus only.

Germline CDR1 is SGHDT and CDR2 is YYEEEE. The CDR3 sequence is 12 residues long. V was cut by 4 bases and J by 0 bases, with 5 bases left in between. Primers: 60 Vbeta forward and 13 Jbeta reverse. Assay: immunoSEQ multiplex PCR; the TCRdb copy retains only in-frame clones and omits some. The sample records approximately 150,000 clones, about 85% being singletons. Material for sequencing was PBMCs. V gene TRBV5-6 combines with J gene TRBJ2-7, with D perhaps TRBD2 (5 bases). This clonotype originated in a man under 40 in good health and CMV-seropositive. CDR3 bases: TGTGCCAGCAGCCGGGGCTCCTACGAGCAGTACTTC. Amino acid sequence: CASSRGSYEQYF.